The present TCR beta chain was sequenced within a study of Graves' ophthalmopathy and Graves' hyperthyroidism. No progression to ophthalmopathy over 18 months defined stable hyperthyroidism. This clonotype was seen ten or more times. As the template, RNA transcripts were used to amplify TCR beta CDR3 regions. RT-PCR in the first round used HTBI primers; a second-round multiplex PCR followed. MiXCR was run by TCRdb on the multiplex PCR reads, yielding one entry per CDR3 protein. In the table there are about 620,000 distinct CDR3 sequences, about a fifth of which are singletons. Sequencing was done on a sample of peripheral blood. The clonotype originates from a young woman with stable Graves' hyperthyroidism. Some clones in this sample may be carry-over from other donors' samples.

The CDR3: CATSDKSGRNGYTF. CDR3 DNA: TGTGCCACCAGTGATAAGTCAGGGAGAAATGGCTACACCTTC. The chain uses TRBV24-1 and TRBJ1-2, with a possible D match to TRBD1 (5 bases). With 3 bases removed from V and 6 bases from J, the gap between germline ends came to 13 bases. Germline values: CDR1 KGHDR, CDR2 SFDVKD. This CDR3 comprises 14 residues.